The 13 T cell receptor beta chains below all came from one sample that was sequenced in a study of control samples from healthy donors and cancer patients. Generated by immunoSEQ multiplex PCR, the TCRdb table keeps only in-frame clones and is missing some. In the table there are under 200,000 clones, around 88% of which are singletons. The sample was blood. The origin of the receptors is a woman between 25 and 40 years old in good health.

The chain uses TRBV11-2 and TRBJ2-5; 7 positions agree with TRBD2. This CDR3 has 15 residues. V was pared by 0 bases and J by 4 bases, with 5 bases of the junction left unmatched. CDR1 and CDR2 (germline): SGHAT, FQNNGV. This CDR3 is CASSLDNWGGETQYF. DNA for the CDR3: TGTGCCAGCAGCTTAGATAACTGGGGGGGAGAGACCCAGTACTTC.

The chain couples TRBV6-5 to TRBJ2-1; no definite D call. CDR3 length: 13 amino acids. CDR1 is MNHEY and CDR2 is SVGAGI in the germline V gene. Trimming removed 3 bases from V and 5 bases from J, with 8 bases in between. CDR3 protein: CASSYAGHNEQFF. DNA of the CDR3: TGTGCCAGCAGTTATGCAGGACACAATGAGCAGTTCTTC.

The chain recombines TRBV5-1 with TRBJ1-2; possible D gene TRBD1, 5 bases. Germline CDR1 reads SGHRS; CDR2 reads YFSETQ. This CDR3 contains 15 residues. V shed 2 bases and J shed 2 bases, with 13 bases lying between them. Here the CDR3 reads CASSLAGTQNYGYTF. CDR3 in DNA: TGCGCCAGCAGCTTAGCCGGGACCCAGAACTATGGCTACACCTTC.

The chain joins TRBV5-6 to TRBJ2-7, with D possibly TRBD1 on 5 matching bases. Trimming removed 5 bases from V and 3 bases from J, with 9 bases in between. The CDR3 has 12 residues. Per germline, CDR1 SGHDT and CDR2 YYEEEE. As DNA, the CDR3 is TGTGCCAGCAGTTATGACAGCTACGAGCAGTACTTC. Protein: CASSYDSYEQYF.

This rearrangement joins TRBV5-4 to TRBJ2-5; D is perhaps TRBD1 or TRBD2 (5 bases each). The germline V and J ends were trimmed by 1 base and 4 bases, with 8 bases remaining between them. This CDR3 contains 13 residues. CDR1 is SGHNT and CDR2 is YYREEE in the germline V gene (reference sequence). The CDR3 DNA reads as TGTGCCAGCAGCTTGCCGGGGACAGAGACCCAGTACTTC. It translates to CASSLPGTETQYF. Full variable domain (remainder filled in from reference TRBV5-4 and TRBJ2-5): ETGVTQSPTHLIKTRGQQVTLRCSSQSGHNTVSWYQQALGQGPQFIFQYYREEENGRGNFPPRFSGLQFPNYSSELNVNALELDDSALYLCASSLPGTETQYFGPGTRLLVL.

There are a few counts of this clone. V usage is TRBV25-1 and J usage is TRBJ1-1; D remains ambiguous. Germline assignment: CDR1 MGHDK and CDR2 SYGVNS. The CDR3 loop spans 14 amino acids. Trimming shortened V by 6 bases and J by 4 bases, and 15 bases separated the two germline ends. In DNA, the CDR3 is TGTGCCAGCAGCCCTTTCGAGTGGAGCACTGAAGCTTTCTTT. Translated: CASSPFEWSTEAFF.

The chain couples TRBV7-8 to TRBJ1-2; 10 nucleotides align to TRBD1. Trimming at V came to 0 bases and at J to 10 bases, leaving 8 bases not matched to a gene. Germline V lookup: CDR1 SGHVS, CDR2 FQNEAQ. The CDR3 has 15 residues. This chain's CDR3 is CASSLANRDRGPYTF. The CDR3 coding sequence is TGTGCCAGCAGCTTAGCCAACCGGGACAGGGGCCCCTACACCTTC.

This CDR3 is CASTLDLWGEETQYF. The CDR3 bases are TGTGCCAGCACCCTTGACTTATGGGGAGAAGAGACCCAGTACTTC. The V gene is TRBV6-5, the J gene TRBJ2-5; possible D gene TRBD2, 5 bases. Deletions cut 7 bases from V and 3 bases from J, with 18 bases between. The V gene's germline CDR1 is MNHEY and CDR2 SVGAGI. The CDR3 sequence is 15 residues long.

The gene calls are TRBV2 and TRBJ1-6; D remains unclear. This CDR3 has 16 amino acids. The germline V and J ends were trimmed by 4 bases and 5 bases, with 15 bases remaining between them. Germline V gene data show CDR1 as SNHLY and CDR2 as FYNNEI. CDR3 residues: CASSGPTGWDNSPLHF. The CDR3 region has the DNA TGTGCCAGCAGTGGACCGACCGGGTGGGATAATTCACCCCTCCACTTT.

The chain employs TRBV4-1 and TRBJ2-7; 9 nucleotides match TRBD2. V lost 1 base and J lost 6; bases outside the gene matches: 19. CDR1 is MGHRA, CDR2 YSYEKL, per germline. This CDR3 spans 19 amino acids. CDR3 region: CASSQVPGTSPTEGGEQYV. The CDR3 coding sequence is TGCGCCAGCAGCCAAGTTCCCGGGACTAGCCCTACCGAAGGGGGCGAGCAGTACGTC.

The J gene is TRBJ2-1, the V gene TRBV9, with 14 bases aligning to TRBD2. This CDR3 contains 17 residues. Looked up from germline, CDR1 is SGDLS and CDR2 is YYNGEE. The V and J ends lost 0 bases and 5 bases, in that order; junction bases with no gene match: 4. For the CDR3, the DNA is TGTGCCAGCAGCGTAGGACTAGCGGGAGGGCCCGACAATGAGCAGTTCTTC. Translated: CASSVGLAGGPDNEQFF.

This clone was observed a few times. Here the CDR3 reads CASSQDRGLSPLHF. Here the CDR3 DNA reads TGTGCCAGCAGCCAAGACAGGGGGCTTTCACCCCTCCACTTT. The rearrangement uses TRBV3-1 (or the pseudogene TRBV3-2) and TRBJ1-6; 8 bases agree with TRBD1. CDR3 length: 14 residues. Germline V gene sequence: CDR1 LGHDT, CDR2 YNNKEL (reference sequence). V trimming: 0 bases; J trimming: 9 bases; junction bases outside the gene matches: 1.

This rearrangement joins TRBV30 to TRBJ2-4; D perhaps matches TRBD1 (5 bases). Germline V lookup: CDR1 GTSNPN, CDR2 SVGIG (reference sequence). The CDR3 totals 12 residues. The V and J ends lost 1 base and 7 bases respectively, with 8 bases between them. Written as DNA, the CDR3 is TGTGCCTGGAGTGCAGGGCTGAACATTCAGTACTTC. This sequence encodes CAWSAGLNIQYF.